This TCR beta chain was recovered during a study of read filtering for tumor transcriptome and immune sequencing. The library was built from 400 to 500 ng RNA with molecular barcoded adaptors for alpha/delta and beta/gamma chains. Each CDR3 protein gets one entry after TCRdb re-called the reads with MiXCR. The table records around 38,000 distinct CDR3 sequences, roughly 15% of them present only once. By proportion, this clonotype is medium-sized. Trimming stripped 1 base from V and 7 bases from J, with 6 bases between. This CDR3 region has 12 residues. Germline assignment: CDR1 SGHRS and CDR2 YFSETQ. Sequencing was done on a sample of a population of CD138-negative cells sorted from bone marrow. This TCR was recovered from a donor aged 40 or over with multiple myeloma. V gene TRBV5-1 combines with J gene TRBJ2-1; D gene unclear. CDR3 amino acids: CASSLIGNEQFF. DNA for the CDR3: TGCGCCAGCAGCTTGATCGGGAATGAGCAGTTCTTC.